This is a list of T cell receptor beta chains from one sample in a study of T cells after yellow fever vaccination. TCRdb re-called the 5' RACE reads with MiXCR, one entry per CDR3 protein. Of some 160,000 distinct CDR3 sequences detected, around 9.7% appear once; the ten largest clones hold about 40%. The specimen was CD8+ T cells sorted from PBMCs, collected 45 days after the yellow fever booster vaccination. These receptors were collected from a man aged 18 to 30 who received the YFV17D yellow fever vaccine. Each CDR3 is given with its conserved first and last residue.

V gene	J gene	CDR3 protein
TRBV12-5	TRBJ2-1	CASGLMLGYNEQFF
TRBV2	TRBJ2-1	CASSDGRGSYNEQFF
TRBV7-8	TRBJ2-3	CASLPFPRTTSTDTQYF
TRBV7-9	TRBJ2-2	CASSPYRELNTGELFF
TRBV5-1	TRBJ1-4	CASSPGTEWTTNEKLFF
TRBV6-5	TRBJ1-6	CASSPQGRLDSPLHF
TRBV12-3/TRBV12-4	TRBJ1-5	CASSFGQGVQPQHF
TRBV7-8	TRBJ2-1	CASSITRDRGGGSYNEQFF
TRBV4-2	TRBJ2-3	CASSQEQGSDTQYF
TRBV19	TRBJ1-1	CASSIGFGTEAFF
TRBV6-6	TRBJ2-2	CASSYPIDSGREAGELFF
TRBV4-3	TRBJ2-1	CASSSPSVSSYNEQFF
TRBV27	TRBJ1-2	CASSPSGRGYWNGYTF
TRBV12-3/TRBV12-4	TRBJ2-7	CASSLGANEQYF
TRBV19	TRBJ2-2	CASSLGVGIGGITGELFF
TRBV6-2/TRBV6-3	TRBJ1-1	CASSYGLPTRRNTEAFF
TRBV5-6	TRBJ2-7	CASSLTGWTGGVYEQYF
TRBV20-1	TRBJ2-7	CSARDEGAEQYF
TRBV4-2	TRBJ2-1	CASSGSYNEQFF
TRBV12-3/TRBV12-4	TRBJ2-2	CASSTKGVYTTGELFF
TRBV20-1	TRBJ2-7	CSARDRGGAYEQYF
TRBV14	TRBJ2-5	CASSGDSQETQYF
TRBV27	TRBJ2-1	CASTAGGSSYNEQFF
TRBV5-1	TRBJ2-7	CASSLAYAQPVHEQYF
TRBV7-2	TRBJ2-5	CASSLDAGGGRETQYF
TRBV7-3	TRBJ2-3	CASSPTGGIRNTQYF
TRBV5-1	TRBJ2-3	CASSLEGSRGPTDTQYF